This T cell receptor beta chain was sequenced for a study of cytomegalovirus exposure and HLA in healthy donors. Findings and caveats of the study: In a later analysis, HLA-associated beta chains showed higher expansion and lower generation probabilities than comparable chains.

PCR used 60 Vbeta primers and 13 Jbeta primers. Assay used: immunoSEQ multiplex PCR; TCRdb lists only in-frame clones, some missing. Among under 95,000 clones, roughly 78% were seen once, and the ten largest hold 9.5% to 13%. Details on this clone: Antigen specificity is unknown.

Germline-derived CDR1 and CDR2 are LNHDA and SQIVND (reference sequence). J gave up 1 base and V 6 bases, and 2 bases lay outside the gene matches. The CDR3 consists of 14 residues. This chain links TRBV19 with TRBJ1-1; 10 positions agree with TRBD1. This receptor was identified in a woman aged 40 to 49 in good health and CMV-seropositive. Sequenced material: PBMCs. CDR3 sequence (DNA): TGTGCCAGTAGACGGGACAGGGGGAACACTGAAGCTTTCTTT. Its protein is CASRRDRGNTEAFF.